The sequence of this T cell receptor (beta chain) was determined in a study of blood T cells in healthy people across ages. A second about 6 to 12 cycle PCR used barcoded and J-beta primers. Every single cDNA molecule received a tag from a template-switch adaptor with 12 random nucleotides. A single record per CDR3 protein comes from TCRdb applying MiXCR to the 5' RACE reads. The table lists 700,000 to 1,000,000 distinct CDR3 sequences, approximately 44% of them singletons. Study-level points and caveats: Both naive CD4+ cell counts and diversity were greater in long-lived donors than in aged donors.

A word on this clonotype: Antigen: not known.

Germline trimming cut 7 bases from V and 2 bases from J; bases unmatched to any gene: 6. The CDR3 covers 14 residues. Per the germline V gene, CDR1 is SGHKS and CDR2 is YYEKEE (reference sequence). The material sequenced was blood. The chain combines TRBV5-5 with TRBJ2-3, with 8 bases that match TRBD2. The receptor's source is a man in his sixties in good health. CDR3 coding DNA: TGTGCCAGCTTGCGGGGGGCCGACACAGATACGCAGTATTTT. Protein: CASLRGADTDTQYF.